Listed below are T cell receptor beta chains from one sample, sequenced in a study of blood T cell repertoires in COVID-19. Clones were read by immunoSEQ multiplex PCR, and TCRdb kept only the in-frame ones, dropping some. The sample contains more than 95,000 clones, just under 80% of which appear only once. Specimen: peripheral blood. These receptors came from a human donor in a cohort sampled during active COVID-19. The CDR3 runs from the conserved cysteine through the conserved F or W. Each record gives: V gene, clone size, D gene, J gene, CDR3 DNA, CDR3 protein. The D gene is left open where the match is weak. Size values are once, few and many counts, or a class for expanded clones, and some rows have none.

TRBV7-8	few	NA	TRBJ2-7	TGTGCCAGCAGCTTAGTACTAGCCTACGAGCAGTACTTC	CASSLVLAYEQYF
TRBV6-2/TRBV6-3	NA	NA	TRBJ2-7	TGTGCCAGCAGTCCCCCCCCGGTCCGCGAGCAGTACTTC	CASSPPPVREQYF
TRBV20-1	NA	NA	TRBJ1-1	TGCAGTGCTCGCTCGGGGGCTGAAGCTTTCTTT	CSARSGAEAFF
TRBV6-2/TRBV6-3	NA	NA	TRBJ2-3	TGTGCCAGCAGTTACCACAGGGCGGTAGATACGCAGTATTTT	CASSYHRAVDTQYF
TRBV18	NA	TRBD1	TRBJ1-1	TGTGCCAGCTCAGGGGACAGGAACACTGAAGCTTTCTTT	CASSGDRNTEAFF
TRBV7-3	few	NA	TRBJ2-3	TGTGCCAGCAGCCGGGGAGCGGAAATCACAGATACGCAGTATTTT	CASSRGAEITDTQYF
TRBV9	NA	NA	TRBJ2-7	TGTGCCAGCAGTGTACAGGGTAGGGAGCAGTACTTC	CASSVQGREQYF
TRBV4-3	NA	TRBD2	TRBJ2-7	TGCGCCAGCAGCCACAATCTAGCGGAGGTTGCCTACGAGCAGTACTTC	CASSHNLAEVAYEQYF
TRBV7-2	NA	NA	TRBJ2-5	TGTGCCAGCAGCTTAGATAGGGGAGAGACCCAGTACTTC	CASSLDRGETQYF
TRBV7-2	NA	TRBD2	TRBJ2-3	TGTGCCAGCAGCTTTAGCGGGATCGCAGATACGCAGTATTTT	CASSFSGIADTQYF
TRBV6-6	NA	NA	TRBJ2-3	TGTGCCAGCGGGGCCCCCACGGAAACGGATACGCAGTATTTT	CASGAPTETDTQYF
TRBV27	NA	TRBD1	TRBJ2-1	TGTGCCAGCAGCCCGGGGGACAGGGACGGAAATGAGCAGTTCTTC	CASSPGDRDGNEQFF
TRBV7-8	NA	NA	TRBJ2-1	TGTGCCAGCAGCTTTATAGAATTCAATGAGCAGTTCTTC	CASSFIEFNEQFF
TRBV10-3	NA	NA	TRBJ1-1	TGTGCCATCCTGACAGAGAACACTGAAGCTTTCTTT	CAILTENTEAFF
TRBV7-3	NA	TRBD2	TRBJ2-5	TGTGCCAGCAGCTCGGGGGGTCACCAAGAGACCCAGTACTTC	CASSSGGHQETQYF
TRBV6-5	NA	NA	TRBJ2-2	TGTGCCAGCGATCGAGGGAACACCGGGGAGCTGTTTTTT	CASDRGNTGELFF